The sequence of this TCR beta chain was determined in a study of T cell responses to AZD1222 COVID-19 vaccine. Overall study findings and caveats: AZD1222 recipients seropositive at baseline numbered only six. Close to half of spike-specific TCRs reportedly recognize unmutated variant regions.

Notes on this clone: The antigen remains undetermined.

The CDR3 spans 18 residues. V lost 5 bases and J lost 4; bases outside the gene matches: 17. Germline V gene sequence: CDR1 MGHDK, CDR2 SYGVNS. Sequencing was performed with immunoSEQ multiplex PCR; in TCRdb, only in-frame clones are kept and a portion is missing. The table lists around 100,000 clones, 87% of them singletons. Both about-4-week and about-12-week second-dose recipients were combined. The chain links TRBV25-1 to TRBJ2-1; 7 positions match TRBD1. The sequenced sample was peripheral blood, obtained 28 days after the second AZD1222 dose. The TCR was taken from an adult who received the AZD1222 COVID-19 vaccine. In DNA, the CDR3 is TGTGCCAGCAGTATCCACACCATCGACAGGGTGGCGTACAATGAGCAGTTCTTC. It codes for CASSIHTIDRVAYNEQFF.